This TCR beta chain was recovered during a study of blood T cell repertoires in COVID-19. CDR1 is MNHEY, CDR2 SVGEGT, per germline. The CDR3 spans 14 residues. V lost 6 bases to trimming and J lost 2 bases, with 12 bases between them. The repertoire was sequenced with immunoSEQ multiplex PCR; TCRdb's copy has only in-frame clones and lacks some. The table includes about 190,000 clones, approximately 79% detected once. The source is a woman aged 45 to 65 with acute or convalescent COVID-19. Sample: peripheral blood. This chain joins TRBV6-2 or TRBV6-3 and TRBJ2-3; a weak D match, TRBD1 (6 bases). CDR3 nucleotide sequence: TGTGCCAGCAGCTGGACAGAAAACACAGATACGCAGTATTTT. It is translated as CASSWTENTDTQYF.